The rows below give T cell receptor beta chains drawn from one sample of a study of vaccination and CD4 T cells after COVID-19. No antigens are known for them. TCRdb reanalysed the PCR reads using MiXCR and keeps one entry per CDR3 protein. The table lists over 20,000 distinct CDR3 sequences, 64% of them singletons, with less than 6% in the top ten. Sequencing was performed on CD4+ T cells from blood, cultured in vitro. Receptors originate from a human donor who had recovered from COVID-19. CDR3s include the opening cysteine and the closing phenylalanine or tryptophan. Fields, in order: D gene, V gene, clone size, J gene, CDR3 DNA, CDR3 protein. The D gene is left open where the match is weak. Rows may omit the clone size; those that give it use once, few, many or a size class.

NA	TRBV6-1	NA	TRBJ1-6	TGTGCCAGCAGACAGGATACTTCACCCCTCCACTTT	CASRQDTSPLHF
NA	TRBV29-1	NA	TRBJ1-1	TGCAGCGTTCGGGGCCACTCGAACACTGAAGCTTTCTTT	CSVRGHSNTEAFF
TRBD1	TRBV7-9	NA	TRBJ2-3	TGTGCCAGCAGCTTGTACAGGGGGCGGACAGATACGCAGTATTTT	CASSLYRGRTDTQYF
NA	TRBV19	NA	TRBJ1-2	TGTGCCAGTAGTATTAAAGCCATGGCTGGCTACACCTTC	CASSIKAMAGYTF
TRBD1	TRBV19	few	TRBJ1-1	TGTGCCAGTAGTATCGGCAGGGGGACTGAAGCTTTCTTT	CASSIGRGTEAFF
NA	TRBV6-1	NA	TRBJ1-4	TGTGCCAGCAGTGAAGGATATAGGGTGGGGGAAAAACCGTTTTTT	CASSEGYRVGEKPFF
TRBD1	TRBV5-1	NA	TRBJ1-4	TGCGCCAGCAGCTCTGCGGGACAGGGGGCCGTTGAAAAACTGTTTTTT	CASSSAGQGAVEKLFF
NA	TRBV15	few	TRBJ1-5	TGTGCCACCAGCAGCTCTGGGGGGGTTGTTCAGCCCCAGCATTTT	CATSSSGGVVQPQHF
NA	TRBV27	NA	TRBJ1-5	TGTGCCAGCACCTCATTAGGTGATAGCAATCAGCCCCAGCATTTT	CASTSLGDSNQPQHF
NA	TRBV28	NA	TRBJ1-2	TGTGCCAGCAGTTTAAAACAGGGCTATGGCTACACCTTC	CASSLKQGYGYTF
NA	TRBV27	NA	TRBJ2-7	TGTGCCAGCAGCTCGCCCCCCTCTGACGAGCAGTACTTC	CASSSPPSDEQYF
NA	TRBV7-2	NA	TRBJ1-5	TGTGCCAGCAGCTTAGGTCGGAATCAGCCCCAGCATTTT	CASSLGRNQPQHF
NA	TRBV6-1	NA	TRBJ1-1	TGTGCCAGCAGTGAAAAGGGGCCCGGAGGTGTTCCAGCTTTCTTT	CASSEKGPGGVPAFF
TRBD1	TRBV7-9	few	TRBJ1-2	TGTGCCAGCAGCTTCTACGGTCAGAAGGACAGGCAAATCAACTATGGCTACACCTTC	CASSFYGQKDRQINYGYTF
NA	TRBV28	NA	TRBJ1-4	TGTGCCAGCAGTTGGACTGAAAAACTGTTTTTT	CASSWTEKLFF
NA	TRBV7-2	NA	TRBJ1-2	TGTGCCAGCAGCTTAGTTCAACGCCCTTCTTATGGCTACACCTTC	CASSLVQRPSYGYTF
NA	TRBV2	NA	TRBJ1-5	TGTGCCAGCAGAGCCCCCTCAGGGGGCAATCAGCCCCAGCATTTT	CASRAPSGGNQPQHF
NA	TRBV19	NA	TRBJ1-2	TGTGCCAGTCGAAATCCGGGGGGAGAGTACGGCTACACCTTC	CASRNPGGEYGYTF
TRBD2	TRBV6-5	NA	TRBJ2-7	TGTGCCAGCAGTTACACGGGACTACCCGCCTACGAGCAGTACTTC	CASSYTGLPAYEQYF
NA	TRBV18	NA	TRBJ1-2	TGTGCCAGCTCACGCCTGGTTAACTATGGCTACACCTTC	CASSRLVNYGYTF